This TCR beta chain was retrieved from a study of early T cells in non-severe SARS-CoV-2 infection. This clonotype was counted a few times. One entry per CDR3 protein results from TCRdb running MiXCR on the 5' RACE reads. The table records 45,000 to 60,000 distinct CDR3 sequences, roughly 8.7% of them present only once. There are 14 residues in the CDR3. Germline CDR1 and CDR2: SNHLY and FYNNEI. The V segment lost 6 bases and the J segment 1 base; nucleotides outside the gene matches: 2. The TCR originated in an adult who was a healthcare worker with PCR-confirmed SARS-CoV-2 infection or an uninfected control (not recorded which). The sample here was whole blood, taken at baseline. This chain connects TRBV2 to TRBJ2-3, with 9 bases lining up with TRBD1. The CDR3 sequence: CASSGDRGTDTQYF. CDR3 coding DNA: TGTGCCAGCAGCGGGGACAGGGGCACAGATACGCAGTATTTT. The variable domain in full, with the rest retrieved from reference TRBV2 and TRBJ2-3, is EPEVTQTPSHQVTQMGQEVILRCVPISNHLYFYWYRQILGQKVEFLVSFYNNEISEKSEIFDDQFSVERPDGSNFTLKIRSTKLEDSAMYFCASSGDRGTDTQYFGPGTRLTVL.